These 17 T cell receptor beta chains were all obtained from the same sample, sequenced in a study of T-cell memory formation after mild COVID-19. From the 5' RACE reads, TCRdb called clonotypes with MiXCR, one entry per CDR3 protein. The sample includes some 260,000 distinct CDR3 sequences, 15% to 20% of them seen just once. Input material: PBMCs or a T cell subset sorted from them (not recorded which). These receptors were collected from a young man who had mild COVID-19 (a few samples of this study predate the infection). Cell type and time point are not known.

The chain has TRBV12-3 or TRBV12-4 and TRBJ1-4, with no clear D. The CDR3 has 13 amino acids. The V gene lost 1 base and the J gene lost 7 bases, with 7 bases spanning the gap. DNA of the CDR3: TGTGCCAGCAGTTTAGATCATTTTGAAAAACTGTTTTTT. Protein sequence: CASSLDHFEKLFF.

This clonotype showed up just a few times. The rearrangement joins TRBV5-4 to TRBJ2-3; 10 bases map to TRBD1. Looked up from germline, CDR1 is SGHNT and CDR2 is YYREEE (reference sequence). CDR3 length: 15 amino acids. Trimming cost V 4 bases and J 2 bases; bases outside gene matches: 4. The CDR3 spells CASSGTGDTTDTQYF. CDR3 in DNA: TGTGCCAGCAGCGGGACAGGGGATACCACAGATACGCAGTATTTT.

In this sample, this clonotype turned up many times. The chain joins TRBV7-3 to TRBJ1-6; D gene unclear. Germline V gives CDR1 SGHTA, CDR2 FQGTGA. V lost 6 bases and J 7 bases, leaving 10 bases between the germline ends. CDR3 length: 13 amino acids. The CDR3 sequence: CASRRSGNSPLHF. Here the CDR3 DNA reads TGTGCCAGCAGGCGCAGTGGGAATTCACCCCTCCACTTT.

V and J are TRBV6-8 and TRBJ1-5; no reliable D call. Trimming cost V 8 bases and J 0 bases, with 23 bases left between them. The CDR3 has 18 amino acids. Looked up from germline, CDR1 is MNHGY and CDR2 is SAAAGT. The CDR3 sequence: CASANPLVQAYSNQPQHF. As DNA, the CDR3 is TGTGCCAGCGCCAACCCTTTGGTCCAGGCTTATAGCAATCAGCCCCAGCATTTT.

This clonotype was recorded at least ten times. The chain joins TRBV7-2 to TRBJ2-5, with unresolved D. This CDR3 is 13 amino acids long. Between the trimmed V and J ends, which lost 0 bases and 4 bases, there was a span of 6 bases. Looked up from germline, CDR1 is SGHTA and CDR2 is FQGNSA. In DNA form, the CDR3 reads TGTGCCAGCAGCTTAGCCAAACGAGAGACCCAGTACTTC. Protein product: CASSLAKRETQYF.

This clonotype was seen only a few times. V gene TRBV5-1 combines with J gene TRBJ2-2; 9 bases are shared with TRBD2. Germline values: CDR1 SGHRS, CDR2 YFSETQ. This CDR3 has 15 residues. The junction had 2 bases not matched to a gene; V was cut back by 2 bases and J by 3 bases. The CDR3 region has the DNA TGCGCCAGCAGCTTTCTAGCGGGGTACACCGGGGAGCTGTTTTTT. Its protein is CASSFLAGYTGELFF.

The gene calls are TRBV12-3 or TRBV12-4 and TRBJ1-1; D remains ambiguous. The CDR3 is 11 amino acids. Trimming left V 1 base short and J 7 bases short, with 4 bases between. The CDR3 sequence: CASSLGREAFF. The CDR3 nucleotides read TGTGCCAGCAGTTTAGGGCGTGAAGCTTTCTTT.

This clonotype has more than one count but fewer than ten. The chain is built from TRBV6-5 and TRBJ2-2; TRBD1 matches at 8 bases. CDR3 length: 14 residues. The V and J ends lost 5 bases and 7 bases, in that order; junction bases with no gene match: 6. In germline, CDR1 is MNHEY, CDR2 SVGAGI. In DNA form, the CDR3 reads TGTGCCAGCAGTGTCGACAGGGGTCACGGGGAGCTGTTTTTT. Amino acid sequence: CASSVDRGHGELFF.

This clonotype was counted between two and nine times. The CDR3 DNA reads TGTGCCAGCAGCTTACTCTTATCCGCCGGGGAGCTGTTTTTT. This encodes CASSLLLSAGELFF. The gene calls are TRBV7-9 and TRBJ2-2; no definite D call. This CDR3 comprises 14 residues. The V gene lost 2 bases and the J gene lost 6 bases, with 10 bases spanning the gap. In germline, CDR1 is SEHNR, CDR2 FQNEAQ (reference sequence).

In its sample, this clonotype was seen a few times. This chain joins TRBV20-1 and TRBJ1-1; possibly TRBD1 for D (5 bases). V dropped 1 base and J dropped 3 bases, with 9 bases sitting between them. CDR3 size: 13 residues. Germline CDR1 is DFQATT and CDR2 is SNEGSKA (reference sequence). The CDR3 protein is CSARAGSYTEAFF. CDR3 nucleotide sequence: TGCAGTGCTAGAGCAGGGTCCTACACTGAAGCTTTCTTT.

This chain connects TRBV14 to TRBJ2-7, with D unresolved. In germline, CDR1 is SGHDN, CDR2 FVKESK. This CDR3 is built from 13 residues. Between the trimmed V and J ends, which lost 5 bases and 3 bases, there was a span of 11 bases. The CDR3 DNA follows: TGTGCCAGCAGCGAGTATATAGGCTACGAGCAGTACTTC. Translation gives CASSEYIGYEQYF.

In this sample, this clonotype turned up many times. V gene TRBV12-3 or TRBV12-4 combines with J gene TRBJ1-5; D gene uncertain. V was clipped by 3 bases and J by 2 bases, with 17 bases between them. This CDR3 contains 17 residues. CDR3 loop: CASSLRSIVGGNQPQHF. The CDR3 DNA is TGTGCCAGCAGTTTGAGATCGATCGTTGGCGGCAATCAGCCCCAGCATTTT.

This clonotype was seen more than once but under ten times. The chain employs TRBV5-1 and TRBJ1-2; 7 nucleotides agree with TRBD1. V trimming: 6 bases; J trimming: 4 bases; junction bases outside the gene matches: 15. Germline CDR1 SGHRS, CDR2 YFSETQ. The CDR3 consists of 16 residues. This CDR3 is CASMRWGGQDPYGYTF. The CDR3 region has the DNA TGCGCCAGCATGCGCTGGGGAGGACAGGACCCCTATGGCTACACCTTC.

This clonotype was detected a few times. Germline and junction disagree at one end, which may indicate a read error. This rearrangement joins TRBV10-1 to TRBJ2-7; the match to TRBD1 covers 8 bases. The CDR3 contains 13 residues. The germline V gene encodes CDR1 WNHNN and CDR2 SYGVQD (reference sequence). CDR3 coding DNA: TGCGCCAGCAGTTCAGGGGGCTCCCACGAGCAGTACTTC. This codes for CASSSGGSHEQYF.

This clonotype was counted a few times. This chain's CDR3 is CASSQDGTNTEAFF. The CDR3, as DNA: TGTGCCAGCAGCCAGGACGGGACGAACACTGAAGCTTTCTTT. The chain joins TRBV5-4 to TRBJ1-1, with D possibly matching TRBD1 (5 bases). Germline V gene lookup returns CDR1 SGHNT and CDR2 YYREEE (reference sequence). The length of the CDR3 is 14 residues. V was shortened by 4 bases and J by 1 base, with 11 bases between the two germline ends.

V and J are TRBV12-3 or TRBV12-4 and TRBJ1-5, with D possibly being TRBD1 (5 bases). The CDR3 loop spans 13 amino acids. The germline V and J ends were trimmed by 6 bases and 7 bases, with 13 bases remaining between them. The chain's CDR3 is CASSREERQPQHF. CDR3 bases: TGTGCCAGCAGCAGGGAGGAAAGGCAGCCCCAGCATTTT.

This clonotype was recorded a few times. In DNA form, the CDR3 reads TGTGCCAGCAGCCAAGCGGCGGGACAGGGGGACTATGGCTACACCTTC. Amino acids: CASSQAAGQGDYGYTF. The chain carries TRBV14 and TRBJ1-2; 11 bases map to TRBD1. With V trimmed by 1 base and J by 3 bases, 4 bases remained unmatched. Germline values: CDR1 SGHDN, CDR2 FVKESK. CDR3 length: 16 amino acids.